One sample yielded the 5 T cell receptor beta chains listed below, sequenced in a study of regulatory T cells in long-lasting Graves disease. Investigators prepared the TCR beta libraries by applying iRepertoire HTBI primers and Arm-PCR of CDR3 regions. TCRdb called the multiplex PCR reads again in MiXCR, with one record for every CDR3 protein. The sample lists approximately 400,000 distinct CDR3 sequences, less than 25% occurring once. Time point: persistent/refractory GD, antithyroid drugs over 5 years with positive TRAb. Scientists built the TCR library using RNA that was extracted from PBMCs. The sequenced sample was peripheral blood mononuclear cells (PBMCs), obtained when the disease was refractory, from a patient treated with antithyroid drugs. These receptors were taken from a female donor with Graves disease.

CDR3 coding DNA: TGTGCCAGCAGTCGAGTCGAGGGGGCGGTTATCTACGAGCAGTACTTC. Amino acids: CASSRVEGAVIYEQYF. This chain uses TRBV27 with TRBJ2-7, with 7 bases fitting TRBD1. V shed 5 bases and J 3 bases; nucleotides not matched to a gene: 13. CDR3 size: 16 residues. Germline values: CDR1 MNHEY, CDR2 SMNVEV (reference sequence).

The rearrangement joins TRBV12-3 or TRBV12-4 to TRBJ2-2, with D maybe TRBD2 (5 bases). V was trimmed by 3 bases and J by 7 bases, leaving 12 bases between them. The CDR3 is made up of 14 amino acids. CDR3 residues: CASSFEGGVGELFF. The CDR3 bases are TGTGCCAGCAGTTTTGAGGGTGGGGTCGGGGAGCTGTTTTTT.

As for this clonotype: A much larger clone lies one base from this, so it may be a read error. The chain carries TRBV10-3 and TRBJ2-5, with TRBD2 matching over 9 bases. The V gene's germline CDR1 is ENHRY and CDR2 SYGVKD. This CDR3 has 15 amino acids. The J segment lost 5 bases and the V segment lost 4 bases, leaving 8 bases of the junction unmatched. The CDR3 nucleotides read TGTGCCATCAGTGGGGGGGCTAGCGGGACGGAGACCCAGTACTTC. Translated: CAISGGASGTETQYF.

In its sample, this clonotype was seen many times. This chain uses TRBV12-3 or TRBV12-4 with TRBJ2-6; D may be TRBD1 (6 bases). The CDR3 length is 23 residues. V was pared by 3 bases and J by 0 bases, with 30 bases between. The CDR3 DNA follows: TGTGCCAGCAGTTTTGTTTGGGCTCTCCTTACAGGGAAAGGGGACTCTGGGGCCAACGTCCTGACTTTC. Translation gives CASSFVWALLTGKGDSGANVLTF.

The genes are TRBV6-5 and TRBJ2-6; D ambiguous. CDR3 length: 15 amino acids. V lost 4 bases and J lost 2, with 9 bases in between. Germline V gene lookup returns CDR1 MNHEY and CDR2 SVGAGI. The CDR3 region is CASSSSAAGANVLTF. In nucleotides, the CDR3 is TGTGCCAGCAGTTCCTCAGCCGCTGGGGCCAACGTCCTGACTTTC.